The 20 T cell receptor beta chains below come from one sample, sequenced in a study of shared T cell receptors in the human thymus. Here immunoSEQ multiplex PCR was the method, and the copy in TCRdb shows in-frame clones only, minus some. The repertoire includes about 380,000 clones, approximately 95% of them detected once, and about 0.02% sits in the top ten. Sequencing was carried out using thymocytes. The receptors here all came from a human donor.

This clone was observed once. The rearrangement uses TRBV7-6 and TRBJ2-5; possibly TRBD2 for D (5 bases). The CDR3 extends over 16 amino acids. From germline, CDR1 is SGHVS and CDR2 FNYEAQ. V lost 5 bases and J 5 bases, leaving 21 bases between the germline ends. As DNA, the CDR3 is TGTGCCAGCAGCCCCCCGGGGTGGGAGTCCCGGGAGACCCAGTACTTC. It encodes CASSPPGWESRETQYF.

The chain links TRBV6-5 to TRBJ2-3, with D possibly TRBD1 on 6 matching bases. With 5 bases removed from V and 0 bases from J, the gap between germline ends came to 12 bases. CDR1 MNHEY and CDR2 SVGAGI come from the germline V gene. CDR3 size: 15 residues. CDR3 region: CASSPQGRSTDTQYF. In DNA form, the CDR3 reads TGTGCCAGCAGTCCACAGGGCCGAAGCACAGATACGCAGTATTTT.

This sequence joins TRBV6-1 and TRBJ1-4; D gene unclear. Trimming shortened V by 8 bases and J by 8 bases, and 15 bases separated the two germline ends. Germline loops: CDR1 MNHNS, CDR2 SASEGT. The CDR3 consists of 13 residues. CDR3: CASSLGGGEKLFF. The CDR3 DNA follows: TGTGCCAGCTCCCTGGGCGGAGGGGAAAAACTGTTTTTT.

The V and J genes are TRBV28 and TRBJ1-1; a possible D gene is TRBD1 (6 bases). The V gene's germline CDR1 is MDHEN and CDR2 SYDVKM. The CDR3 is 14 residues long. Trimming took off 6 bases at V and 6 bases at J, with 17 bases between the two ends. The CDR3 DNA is TGTGCCAGCAGCCCCTCAGGACAGAGGGCTGAAGCTTTCTTT. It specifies CASSPSGQRAEAFF.

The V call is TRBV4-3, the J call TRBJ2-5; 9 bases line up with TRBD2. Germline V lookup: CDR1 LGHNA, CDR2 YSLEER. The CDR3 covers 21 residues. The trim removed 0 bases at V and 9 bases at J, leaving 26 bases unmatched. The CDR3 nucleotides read TGCGCCAGCAGCCAAGATGACGGCGCCAGAGCTAGCGGGGATGGGACTCGGGCCCAGTACTTC. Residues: CASSQDDGARASGDGTRAQYF.

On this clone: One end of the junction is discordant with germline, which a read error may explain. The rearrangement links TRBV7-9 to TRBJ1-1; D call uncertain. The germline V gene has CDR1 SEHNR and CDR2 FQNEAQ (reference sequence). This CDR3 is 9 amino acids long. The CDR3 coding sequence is TGTGCCAGCAGCTTCGGGTTGGGGTTT. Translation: CASSFGLGF.

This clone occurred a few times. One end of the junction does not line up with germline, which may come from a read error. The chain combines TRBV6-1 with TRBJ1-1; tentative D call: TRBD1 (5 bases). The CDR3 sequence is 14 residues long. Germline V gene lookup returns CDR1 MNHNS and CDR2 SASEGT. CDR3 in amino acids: CASSEASLRGAILF. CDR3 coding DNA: TGTGCCAGCAGTGAAGCCTCATTAAGGGGTGCGATTCTCTTT.

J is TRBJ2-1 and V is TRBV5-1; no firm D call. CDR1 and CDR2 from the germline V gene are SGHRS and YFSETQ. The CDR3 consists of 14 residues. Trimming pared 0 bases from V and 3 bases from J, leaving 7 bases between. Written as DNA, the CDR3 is TGCGCCAGCAGCTTGGAGGGCCACTACAATGAGCAGTTCTTC. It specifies CASSLEGHYNEQFF.

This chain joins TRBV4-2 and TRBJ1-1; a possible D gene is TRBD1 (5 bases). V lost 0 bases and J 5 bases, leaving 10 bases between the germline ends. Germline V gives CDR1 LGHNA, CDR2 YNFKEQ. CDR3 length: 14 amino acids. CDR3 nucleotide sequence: TGTGCCAGCAGCCAAGACGAGGGGAGAACTGAAGCTTTCTTT. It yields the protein CASSQDEGRTEAFF.

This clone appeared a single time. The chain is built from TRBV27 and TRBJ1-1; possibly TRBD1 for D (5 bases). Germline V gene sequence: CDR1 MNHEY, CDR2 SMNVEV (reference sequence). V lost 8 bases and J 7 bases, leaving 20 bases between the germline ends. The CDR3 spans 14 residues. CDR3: CASFRTRQLHEAFF. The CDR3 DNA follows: TGTGCCAGCTTTCGGACTAGACAGTTACATGAAGCTTTCTTT.

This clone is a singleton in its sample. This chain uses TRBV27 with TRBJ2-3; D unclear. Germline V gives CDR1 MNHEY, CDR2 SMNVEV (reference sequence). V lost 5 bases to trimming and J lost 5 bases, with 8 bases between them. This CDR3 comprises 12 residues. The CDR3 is CASSRRLDTQYF. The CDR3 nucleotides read TGTGCCAGCAGTCGGCGGTTAGATACGCAGTATTTT.

As DNA, the CDR3 is TGTGCCAGCAGTTCGTCGGGGCGGGACCTCTACAATGAGCAGTTCTTC. Its protein is CASSSSGRDLYNEQFF. The rearrangement joins TRBV27 to TRBJ2-1; the D gene is possibly TRBD2 (6 bases). Germline lookup yields CDR1 MNHEY and CDR2 SMNVEV (reference sequence). The CDR3 extends over 16 amino acids. Trimming shortened V by 4 bases and J by 3 bases, and 16 bases separated the two germline ends.

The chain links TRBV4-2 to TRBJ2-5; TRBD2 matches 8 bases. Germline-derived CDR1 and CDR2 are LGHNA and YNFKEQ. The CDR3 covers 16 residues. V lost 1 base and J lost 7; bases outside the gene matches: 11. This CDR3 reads CASSQGWGTRPRTQYF. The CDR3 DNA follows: TGTGCCAGCAGCCAAGGGTGGGGGACTAGACCTAGGACCCAGTACTTC.

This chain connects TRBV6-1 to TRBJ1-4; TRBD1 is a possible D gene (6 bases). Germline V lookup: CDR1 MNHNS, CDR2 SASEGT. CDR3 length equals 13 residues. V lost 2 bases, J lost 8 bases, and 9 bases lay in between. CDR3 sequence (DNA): TGTGCCAGCAGTGAATACGGGACAGAAAAACTGTTTTTT. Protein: CASSEYGTEKLFF.

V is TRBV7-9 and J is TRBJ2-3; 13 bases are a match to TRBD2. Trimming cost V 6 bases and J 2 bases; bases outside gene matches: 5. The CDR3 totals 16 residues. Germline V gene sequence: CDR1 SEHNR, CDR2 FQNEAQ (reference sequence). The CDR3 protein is CASRNGTSGDTDTQYF. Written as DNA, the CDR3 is TGTGCCAGCAGGAATGGGACTAGCGGGGACACAGATACGCAGTATTTT. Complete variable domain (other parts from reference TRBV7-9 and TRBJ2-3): DTGVSQNPRHKITKRGQNVTFRCDPISEHNRLYWYRQTLGQGPEFLTYFQNEAQLEKSRLLSDRFSAERPKGSFSTLEIQRTEQGDSAMYLCASRNGTSGDTDTQYFGPGTRLTVL.

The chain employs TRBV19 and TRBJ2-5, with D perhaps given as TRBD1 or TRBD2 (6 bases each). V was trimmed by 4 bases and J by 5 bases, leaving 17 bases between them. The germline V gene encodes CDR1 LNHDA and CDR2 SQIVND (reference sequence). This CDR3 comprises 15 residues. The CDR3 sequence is CASSKPGVGGETQYF. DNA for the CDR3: TGTGCCAGTAGTAAACCAGGGGTAGGAGGGGAGACCCAGTACTTC.

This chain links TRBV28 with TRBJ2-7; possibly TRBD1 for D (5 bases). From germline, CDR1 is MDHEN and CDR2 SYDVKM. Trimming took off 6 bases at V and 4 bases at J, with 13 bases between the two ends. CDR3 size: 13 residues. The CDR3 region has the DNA TGTGCCAGCAGCATGACGCAGGGATACGAGCAGTACTTC. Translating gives CASSMTQGYEQYF. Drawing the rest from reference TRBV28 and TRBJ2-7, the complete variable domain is DVKVTQSSRYLVKRTGEKVFLECVQDMDHENMFWYRQDPGLGLRLIYFSYDVKMKEKGDIPEGYSVSREKKERFSLILESASTNQTSMYLCASSMTQGYEQYFGPGTRLTVT.

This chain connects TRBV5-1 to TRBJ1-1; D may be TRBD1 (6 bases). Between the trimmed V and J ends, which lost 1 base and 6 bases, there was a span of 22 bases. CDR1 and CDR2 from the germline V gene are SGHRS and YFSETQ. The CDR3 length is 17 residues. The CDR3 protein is CASSLRLRGALSAEAFF. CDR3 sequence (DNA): TGCGCCAGCAGCTTGCGGCTCCGGGGGGCTCTTAGTGCTGAAGCTTTCTTT. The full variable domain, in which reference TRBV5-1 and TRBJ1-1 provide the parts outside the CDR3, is KAGVTQTPRYLIKTRGQQVTLSCSPISGHRSVSWYQQTPGQGLQFLFEYFSETQRNKGNFPGRFSGRQFSNSRSEMNVSTLELGDSALYLCASSLRLRGALSAEAFFGQGTRLTVV.

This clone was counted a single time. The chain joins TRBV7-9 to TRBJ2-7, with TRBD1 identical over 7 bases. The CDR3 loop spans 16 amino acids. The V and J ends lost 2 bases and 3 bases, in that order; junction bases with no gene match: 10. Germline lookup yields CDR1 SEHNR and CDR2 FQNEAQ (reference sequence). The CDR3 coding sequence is TGTGCCAGCAGCTTAAGGGCAGGGGGAACATACTACGAGCAGTACTTC. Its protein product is CASSLRAGGTYYEQYF.

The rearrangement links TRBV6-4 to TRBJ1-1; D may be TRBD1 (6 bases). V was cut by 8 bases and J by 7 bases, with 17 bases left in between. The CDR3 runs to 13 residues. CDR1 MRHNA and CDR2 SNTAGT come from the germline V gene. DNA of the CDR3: TGTGCCAGCTCTGGAGGGCAGGGGAGTGAAGCTTTCTTT. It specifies CASSGGQGSEAFF.